This TCR beta chain was recovered during a study of OX40 agonist ivuxolimab in advanced cancers. Study information: Clinicians treated patients with ivuxolimab, an agonistic anti-OX40 (CD134) antibody. Whole-study results and caveats: Averaged across samples, CD8+ T cells carried more expanded clones than CD4+ did.

Produced via immunoSEQ multiplex PCR; TCRdb's table is partial and in-frame only. Among under 35,000 clones listed, 70% to 85% were seen once. The CDR3 has 13 amino acids. CDR1 GTSNPN and CDR2 SVGIG come from the germline V gene (reference sequence). V dropped 0 bases and J dropped 2 bases, with 4 bases sitting between them. Judged by abundance, this clone is medium-sized. The target antigen is unknown. V is TRBV30 and J is TRBJ2-2; unclear D gene. This sequence originates from an adult with an advanced solid tumor such as melanoma, head and neck, liver or kidney cancer. Here the sequenced sample was CD4+ or CD8+ T cells sorted from blood, taken in a trial of the OX40 agonist ivuxolimab. The CDR3 DNA is TGTGCCTGGAGTGTGGGAAACACCGGGGAGCTGTTTTTT. Translation gives CAWSVGNTGELFF. Looking up the rest from reference TRBV30 and TRBJ2-2 gives the full variable domain: SQTIHQWPATLVQPVGSPLSLECTVEGTSNPNLYWYRQAAGRGLQLLFYSVGIGQISSEVPQNLSASRPQDRQFILSSKKLLLSDSGFYLCAWSVGNTGELFFGEGSRLTVL.